A selection of T cell receptor beta chains follows, all from one sample in a study of T cell changes during pregnancy in multiple sclerosis. This table comes from immunoSEQ multiplex PCR, and its TCRdb copy is limited to in-frame clones, with some not included. The repertoire has 52,000 or so clones, approximately 90% of them found once; the top ten carry just under 0.6%. The sequences come from CD4+ T cells from peripheral blood mononuclear cells, collected in the first trimester of pregnancy. The receptor source for this set is a female donor with multiple sclerosis, enrolled in a pregnancy study. Each CDR3 is given with its conserved first and last residue. D genes are given only for firm matches. Size is omitted from some rows. Given values are once, few, many or a class for expanded clones.

V gene	clone size	J gene	D gene	CDR3 protein	CDR3 DNA
TRBV7-2	once	TRBJ2-1	NA	CASSPGVGGRGGSGWFF	TGTGCCAGCAGCCCTGGGGTTGGAGGGCGGGGCGGGTCGGGGTGGTTCTTC
TRBV6-5	once	TRBJ1-6	NA	CASSATSSYNSPLHF	TGTGCCAGCAGTGCCACTAGCTCCTATAATTCACCCCTCCACTTT
TRBV2	NA	TRBJ2-3	TRBD2	CASSELAGRTDTQYF	TGTGCCAGCAGTGAACTAGCGGGGCGCACAGATACGCAGTATTTT
TRBV2	NA	TRBJ1-6	TRBD1	CASSRTGVNSPLHF	TGTGCCAGCAGTCGGACAGGGGTTAATTCACCCCTCCACTTT
TRBV11-2	NA	TRBJ2-3	TRBD2	CASSAVGRADTQYF	TGTGCCAGCAGCGCAGTCGGGAGGGCAGATACGCAGTATTTT
TRBV7-2	NA	TRBJ2-1	NA	CASSLGQSYNEQFF	TGTGCCAGCAGCTTAGGACAGTCCTACAATGAGCAGTTCTTC
TRBV7-9	NA	TRBJ2-5	TRBD2	CASSGTSGGFETQYF	TGTGCCAGCAGCGGGACTAGCGGGGGGTTTGAGACCCAGTACTTC
TRBV18	NA	TRBJ2-2	TRBD1	CASSPKTGLITGELFF	TGTGCCAGCTCGCCAAAGACAGGGTTAATCACCGGGGAGCTGTTTTTT
TRBV5-4	NA	TRBJ1-6	NA	CASSFGLNEESPLHF	TGTGCCAGCAGCTTTGGTTTAAACGAGGAATCACCCCTCCACTTT
TRBV10-3	NA	TRBJ2-6	TRBD1	CAMTGTGANVLTF	TGTGCCATGACAGGGACTGGGGCCAACGTCCTGACTTTC
TRBV2	NA	TRBJ2-3	NA	CASSQGTDTQYF	TGTGCCAGCAGCCAGGGAACAGATACGCAGTATTTT
TRBV5-5	NA	TRBJ2-5	NA	CASSSGPLMGETQYF	TGTGCCAGCAGCTCGGGTCCACTGATGGGAGAGACCCAGTACTTC
TRBV28	NA	TRBJ2-5	TRBD1	CASSQPSGGWETQYF	TGTGCCAGCAGTCAACCCTCAGGGGGCTGGGAGACCCAGTACTTC
TRBV19	NA	TRBJ1-3	NA	CASSIIPDSSGNTIYF	TGTGCCAGTAGTATTATTCCAGACTCCTCTGGAAACACCATATATTTT
TRBV5-5	NA	TRBJ1-1	NA	CASSLSVSSGNTEAFF	TGTGCCAGCAGCTTGTCTGTTAGTTCGGGAAACACTGAAGCTTTCTTT
TRBV27	NA	TRBJ2-5	NA	CASRDTGTKETQYF	TGTGCCAGCCGGGACACCGGGACCAAAGAGACCCAGTACTTC
TRBV5-1	NA	TRBJ1-1	NA	CASSLEGIRNTEAFF	TGCGCCAGCAGCTTGGAGGGGATTAGGAACACTGAAGCTTTCTTT
TRBV19	few	TRBJ1-1	NA	CASSTRLQGGTEAFF	TGTGCCAGTAGTACCCGGCTACAAGGGGGTACTGAAGCTTTCTTT
TRBV7-6	NA	TRBJ2-3	NA	CASSLRRGPITSTDTQYF	TGTGCCAGCAGCTTGAGGAGGGGGCCAATAACTAGCACAGATACGCAGTATTTT
TRBV5-6	NA	TRBJ1-1	NA	CASSLLSGWGNVLDTEAFF	TGTGCCAGCAGCTTGTTATCGGGGTGGGGTAATGTACTAGACACTGAAGCTTTCTTT
TRBV19	NA	TRBJ1-1	NA	CASTIAGVAHTEAFF	TGTGCCAGTACCATTGCCGGGGTTGCTCACACTGAAGCTTTCTTT
TRBV2	NA	TRBJ2-1	NA	CASRQDSYNEQFF	TGTGCCAGCAGACAGGACTCCTACAATGAGCAGTTCTTC
TRBV7-8	NA	TRBJ2-1	NA	CASSPRGGRQSNEQFF	TGTGCCAGCAGCCCCCGAGGAGGGAGACAGTCCAATGAGCAGTTCTTC
TRBV28	NA	TRBJ2-5	TRBD1	CASSRRTGTYF	TGTGCCAGCAGCCGACGGACAGGGACGTACTTC
TRBV9	NA	TRBJ2-2	NA	CASSVVGSSAGTGELFF	TGTGCCAGCAGCGTAGTGGGATCCTCCGCGGGGACCGGGGAGCTGTTTTTT
TRBV5-6	NA	TRBJ1-2	TRBD1	CASSWEPGGFGGYTF	TGTGCCAGCAGCTGGGAGCCAGGGGGCTTCGGAGGCTACACCTTC
TRBV7-2	NA	TRBJ2-7	NA	CASSGRGFYEQYF	TGTGCCAGCAGCGGTAGGGGATTCTACGAGCAGTACTTC
TRBV5-4	few	TRBJ2-2	TRBD2	CASSQRTSGSAGELFF	TGTGCCAGCAGCCAGAGGACTAGCGGGAGTGCCGGGGAGCTGTTTTTT
TRBV29-1	NA	TRBJ2-3	TRBD1	CSVPGQGSADTQYF	TGCAGCGTACCGGGACAGGGATCGGCAGATACGCAGTATTTT
TRBV11-3	NA	TRBJ2-1	TRBD1	CASSLQGAKNDEQFF	TGTGCCAGCAGCTTACAGGGGGCGAAGAATGATGAGCAGTTCTTC
TRBV10-3	NA	TRBJ1-2	TRBD1	CAIRWTGSYGYTF	TGTGCCATCAGATGGACAGGTAGCTATGGCTACACCTTC
TRBV6-5	NA	TRBJ1-2	NA	CASSYGGQPYGYTF	TGTGCCAGCAGTTATGGCGGACAACCCTATGGCTACACCTTC
TRBV5-1	NA	TRBJ1-1	NA	CASSLAGNLNTEAFF	TGCGCCAGCAGCTTGGCAGGAAACCTGAACACTGAAGCTTTCTTT
TRBV9	NA	TRBJ1-3	NA	CASSVVASGNTIYF	TGTGCCAGCAGCGTAGTGGCCTCTGGAAACACCATATATTTT
TRBV28	NA	TRBJ1-4	TRBD1	CASKPTGVVMGETNEKLFF	TGTGCCAGCAAACCTACAGGGGTCGTAATGGGGGAAACTAATGAAAAACTGTTTTTT
TRBV5-1	NA	TRBJ1-1	TRBD1	CASSRTGDNTEAFF	TGCGCCAGCAGCCGTACAGGGGATAACACTGAAGCTTTCTTT
TRBV19	NA	TRBJ2-7	TRBD2	CASNHPGLTDRWYF	TGTGCCAGTAATCATCCGGGACTAACCGACAGATGGTACTTC
TRBV11-3	NA	TRBJ1-3	NA	CASSLGESGNTIYF	TGTGCCAGCAGCTTAGGAGAGTCCGGAAACACCATATATTTT
TRBV18	NA	TRBJ2-1	NA	CASSPLGIYNEQFF	TGTGCCAGCTCACCTCTAGGTATCTACAATGAGCAGTTCTTC
TRBV27	NA	TRBJ2-3	NA	CASSLGRSADTQYF	TGTGCCAGCAGTTTAGGTCGGAGTGCAGATACGCAGTATTTT
TRBV18	once	TRBJ1-1	NA	CASSASVPMNTEAFF	TGTGCCAGCTCAGCATCGGTCCCTATGAACACTGAAGCTTTCTTT
TRBV7-7	NA	TRBJ2-3	NA	CASSKRLRLGGSTDTQYF	TGTGCCAGCAGTAAAAGGCTGCGCCTAGGAGGTTCCACAGATACGCAGTATTTT
TRBV27	once	TRBJ1-6	TRBD1	CASSFRRDSVSPLHF	TGTGCCAGCAGTTTTAGACGGGACAGCGTTTCACCCCTCCACTTT
TRBV9	NA	TRBJ1-1	TRBD1	CASSVVAGGGEAFF	TGTGCCAGCAGCGTAGTGGCAGGGGGCGGTGAAGCTTTCTTT
TRBV2	NA	TRBJ2-7	NA	CASSERGWYEQYF	TGTGCCAGCAGTGAAAGGGGATGGTACGAGCAGTACTTC
TRBV6-5	NA	TRBJ2-7	TRBD2	CASRFGLAGVNEQYF	TGTGCCAGCAGATTCGGACTAGCGGGAGTAAACGAGCAGTACTTC
TRBV28	NA	TRBJ1-2	TRBD1	CASSLGGQGTNYGYTF	TGTGCCAGCAGTTTAGGGGGACAGGGGACTAACTATGGCTACACCTTC
TRBV9	NA	TRBJ1-2	TRBD1	CASSLAWTGSYGYTF	TGTGCCAGCAGCCTCGCTTGGACAGGGAGCTATGGCTACACCTTC
TRBV11-3	NA	TRBJ2-4	NA	CASSSQGAKNIQYF	TGTGCCAGCAGCTCCCAGGGAGCCAAAAACATTCAGTACTTC
TRBV6-1	NA	TRBJ2-2	TRBD2	CASRTGGVNTGELFF	TGTGCCAGCAGGACGGGGGGAGTGAACACCGGGGAGCTGTTTTTT
TRBV7-2	NA	TRBJ2-2	TRBD2	CASSTARGAGELFF	TGTGCCAGCAGCACGGCGCGGGGGGCCGGGGAGCTGTTTTTT
TRBV7-8	NA	TRBJ2-7	NA	CASSLRRVDYEQYF	TGTGCCAGCAGCTTAAGGCGGGTGGACTACGAGCAGTACTTC
TRBV5-6	NA	TRBJ1-2	TRBD1	CASSIMTGNYGYTF	TGTGCCAGCAGCATAATGACAGGGAACTATGGCTACACCTTC